This record covers a single TCR beta chain. Vbeta (60) and Jbeta (13) primers were used in the PCR. Here immunoSEQ multiplex PCR was the method, and the copy in TCRdb shows in-frame clones only, minus some. Of over 150,000 clones in the sample, roughly 70% are singletons; the top ten hold roughly 2%. This sample was taken from a study of cytomegalovirus exposure and HLA in healthy donors. This CDR3 comprises 14 residues. The germline V gene has CDR1 SNHLY and CDR2 FYNNEI. Trimming left V 7 bases short and J 3 bases short, with 12 bases between. The sequenced material came from PBMCs. The sequence derives from a man aged 30 to 39 in good health and CMV-seronegative. The chain couples TRBV2 to TRBJ2-2; TRBD1 might be the D (5 bases). The CDR3 coding sequence is TGTGCCAGCATCGAACAGGCTTACACCGGGGAGCTGTTTTTT. Protein sequence: CASIEQAYTGELFF.